This T cell receptor beta chain came from a study of blood T cell repertoires in COVID-19. As for the study in general: Sites in the United States, Italy and Spain provided acute and convalescent COVID-19 samples. PBMCs, B-cell-depleted T cells, or T cells were the source of the cDNA or gDNA that made up the material.

Original analysis: Estimation of nucleated cell counts was performed using reference gene primer amplification. Assay: immunoSEQ multiplex PCR; the TCRdb copy retains only in-frame clones and omits some. The D gene and trimming were derived from the DNA, and the V and J assignments and clone size from that table. The sample holds tens of thousands of clones, around 90% seen once. The V and J ends lost 5 bases and 5 bases, in that order; junction bases with no gene match: 9. Per the germline V gene, CDR1 is SNHLY and CDR2 is FYNNEI. This CDR3 has 16 amino acids. This clonotype originated in a man older than 75 with acute or convalescent COVID-19. V and J are TRBV2 and TRBJ2-3; TRBD2 agrees at 11 bases. Sequenced material: peripheral blood. This CDR3 is CASSYLLAGVLDTQYF. In nucleotides, the CDR3 is TGTGCCAGCAGTTATCTACTAGCGGGGGTTTTAGATACGCAGTATTTT.